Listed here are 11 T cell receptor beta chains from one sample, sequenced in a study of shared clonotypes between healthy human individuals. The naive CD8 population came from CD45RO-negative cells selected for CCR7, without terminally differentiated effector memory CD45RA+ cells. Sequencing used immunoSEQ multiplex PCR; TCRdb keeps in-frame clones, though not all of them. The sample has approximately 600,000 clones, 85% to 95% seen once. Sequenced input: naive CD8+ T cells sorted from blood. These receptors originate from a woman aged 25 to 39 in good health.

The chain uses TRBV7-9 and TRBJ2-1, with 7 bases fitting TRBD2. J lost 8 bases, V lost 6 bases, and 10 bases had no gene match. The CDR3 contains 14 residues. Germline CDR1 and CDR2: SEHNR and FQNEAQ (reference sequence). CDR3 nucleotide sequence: TGTGCCAGCAGGAAACGGGGGGAAAGGGATGAGCAGTTCTTC. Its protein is CASRKRGERDEQFF.

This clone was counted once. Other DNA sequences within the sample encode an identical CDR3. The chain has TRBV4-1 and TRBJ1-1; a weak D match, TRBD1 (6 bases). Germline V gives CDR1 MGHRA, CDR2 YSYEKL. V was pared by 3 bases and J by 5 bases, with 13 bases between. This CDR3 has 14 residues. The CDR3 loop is CASSQGRGGTEAFF. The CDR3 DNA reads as TGCGCCAGCAGCCAGGGAAGAGGGGGGACTGAAGCTTTCTTT.

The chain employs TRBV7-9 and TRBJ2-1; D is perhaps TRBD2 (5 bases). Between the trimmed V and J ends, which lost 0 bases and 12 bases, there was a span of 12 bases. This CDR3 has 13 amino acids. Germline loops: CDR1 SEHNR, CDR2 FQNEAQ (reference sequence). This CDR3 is CASSLAVLVGQFF. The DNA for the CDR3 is TGTGCCAGCAGCTTAGCGGTACTAGTTGGGCAGTTCTTC.

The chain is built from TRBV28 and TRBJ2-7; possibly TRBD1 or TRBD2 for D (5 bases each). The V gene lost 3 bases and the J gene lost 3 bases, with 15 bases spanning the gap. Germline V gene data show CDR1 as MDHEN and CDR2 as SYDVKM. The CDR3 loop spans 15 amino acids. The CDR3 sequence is CASSFRLGTYYEQYF. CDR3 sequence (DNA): TGTGCCAGCAGTTTTAGGTTAGGGACCTACTACGAGCAGTACTTC.

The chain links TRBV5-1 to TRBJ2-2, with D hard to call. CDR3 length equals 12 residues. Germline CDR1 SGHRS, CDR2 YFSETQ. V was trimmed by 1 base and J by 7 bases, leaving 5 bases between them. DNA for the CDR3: TGCGCCAGCAGCTTGCGTTACGGGGAGCTGTTTTTT. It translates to CASSLRYGELFF.

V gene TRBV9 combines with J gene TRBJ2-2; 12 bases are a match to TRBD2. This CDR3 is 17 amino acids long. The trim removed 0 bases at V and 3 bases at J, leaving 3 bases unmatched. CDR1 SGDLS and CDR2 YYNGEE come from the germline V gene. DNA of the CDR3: TGTGCCAGCAGCGTAGTAACTAGCGGGAGGCACACCGGGGAGCTGTTTTTT. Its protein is CASSVVTSGRHTGELFF.

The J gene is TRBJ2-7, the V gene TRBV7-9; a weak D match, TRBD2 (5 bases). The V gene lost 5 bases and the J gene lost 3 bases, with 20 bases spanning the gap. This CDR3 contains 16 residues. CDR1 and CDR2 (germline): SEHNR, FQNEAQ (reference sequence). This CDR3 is CASSPNSEQRLYEQYF. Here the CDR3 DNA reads TGTGCCAGCAGCCCCAATTCGGAGCAGCGGCTCTACGAGCAGTACTTC.

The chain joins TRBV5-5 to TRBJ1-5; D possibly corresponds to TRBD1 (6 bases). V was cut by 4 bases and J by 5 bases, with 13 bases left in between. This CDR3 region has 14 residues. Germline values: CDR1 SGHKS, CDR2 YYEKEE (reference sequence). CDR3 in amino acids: CASSHEQGYQPQHF. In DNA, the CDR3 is TGTGCCAGCAGCCACGAACAGGGCTATCAGCCCCAGCATTTT. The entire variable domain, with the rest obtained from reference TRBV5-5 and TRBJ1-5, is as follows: DAGVTQSPTHLIKTRGQQVTLRCSPISGHKSVSWYQQVLGQGPQFIFQYYEKEERGRGNFPDRFSARQFPNYSSELNVNALLLGDSALYLCASSHEQGYQPQHFGDGTRLSIL.

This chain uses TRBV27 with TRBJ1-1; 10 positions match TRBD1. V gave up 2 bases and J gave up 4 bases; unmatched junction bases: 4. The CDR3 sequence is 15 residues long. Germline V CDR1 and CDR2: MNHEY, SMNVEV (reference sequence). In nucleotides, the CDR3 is TGTGCCAGCAGTTTAGGGGACAGGGGCGGCACTGAAGCTTTCTTT. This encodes CASSLGDRGGTEAFF.

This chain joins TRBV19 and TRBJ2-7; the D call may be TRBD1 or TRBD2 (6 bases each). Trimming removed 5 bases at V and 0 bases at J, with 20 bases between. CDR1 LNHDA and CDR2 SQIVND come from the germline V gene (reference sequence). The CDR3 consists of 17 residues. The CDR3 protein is CASSSGVGDTSSYEQYF. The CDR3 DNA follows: TGTGCCAGTAGTTCGGGGGTGGGGGACACCAGCTCCTACGAGCAGTACTTC.

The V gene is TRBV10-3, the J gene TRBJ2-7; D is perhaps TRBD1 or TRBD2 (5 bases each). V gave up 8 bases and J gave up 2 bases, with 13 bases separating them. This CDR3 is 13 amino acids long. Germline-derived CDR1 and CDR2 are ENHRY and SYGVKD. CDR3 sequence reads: CAIQLGTAYEQYF. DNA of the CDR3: TGTGCCATCCAACTCGGGACGGCCTACGAGCAGTACTTC.